A single sample gave rise to the 3 T cell receptor beta chains below, sequenced in a study of cytomegalovirus exposure and HLA in healthy donors. In the PCR, 60 Vbeta and 13 Jbeta primers were used. Assay used: immunoSEQ multiplex PCR; TCRdb lists only in-frame clones, some missing. The sample includes 200,000 to 250,000 clones, more than 75% of them seen just once. Sequences were obtained from PBMCs. The receptors originated from a human donor in good health.

This sequence joins TRBV7-9 and TRBJ2-3, with 13 nucleotides matching TRBD2. With V trimmed by 5 bases and J by 0 bases, 5 bases remained unmatched. CDR1 and CDR2 from the germline V gene are SEHNR and FQNEAQ (reference sequence). This CDR3 comprises 17 residues. Written as DNA, the CDR3 is TGTGCCAGCAGCCCAGGGACTAGCGGGGCCAGCACAGATACGCAGTATTTT. This sequence encodes CASSPGTSGASTDTQYF.

The chain recombines TRBV28 with TRBJ2-7; 9 bases map to TRBD1. Germline V gene sequence: CDR1 MDHEN, CDR2 SYDVKM. The CDR3 has 16 amino acids. The V segment lost 2 bases and the J segment 2 bases; nucleotides outside the gene matches: 7. This CDR3 is CASSLQPGQGPYEQYF. Written as DNA, the CDR3 is TGTGCCAGCAGTTTACAACCGGGACAGGGTCCCTACGAGCAGTACTTC.

The chain is built from TRBV29-1 and TRBJ2-5; TRBD2 aligns across 9 bases. Trimming removed 4 bases from V and 1 base from J; junction bases left unmatched: 10. The germline CDR1 and CDR2 sequences are SQVTM and ANQGSEA. The CDR3 is made up of 16 amino acids. CDR3 sequence reads: CSVGGLAGVIQETQYF. DNA for the CDR3: TGCAGCGTTGGAGGCTTAGCGGGGGTCATCCAAGAGACCCAGTACTTC.